This T cell receptor (beta chain) appears in the sequencing data of a study of cytomegalovirus exposure and HLA in healthy donors. This CDR3 spans 13 amino acids. Germline V CDR1 and CDR2: SGHVS, FNYEAQ. The germline V and J ends were trimmed by 10 bases and 1 base, with 8 bases remaining between them. Primers for the PCR totalled 60 Vbeta and 13 Jbeta. TCRdb's table, derived via immunoSEQ multiplex PCR, lists solely in-frame clones and lacks some. The sample includes 100,000 to 150,000 clones, roughly 86% of them seen just once. Sequenced material: PBMCs. The receptor comes from a man between 18 and 35 years old in good health and CMV-seronegative. This sequence joins TRBV7-6 and TRBJ2-6; tentative D call: TRBD2 (5 bases). The CDR3 nucleotides are TGTGCCACCCGAGGGTCTGGGGCCAACGTCCTGACTTTC. Residues: CATRGSGANVLTF. The full variable domain, rest sourced from reference TRBV7-6 and TRBJ2-6, is GAGVSQSPRYKVTKRGQDVALRCDPISGHVSLYWYRQALGQGPEFLTYFNYEAQQDKSGLPNDRFSAERPEGSISTLTIQRTEQRDSAMYRCATRGSGANVLTFGAGSRLTVL.